A selection of T cell receptor beta chains follows, all from one sample in a study of blood T cell repertoires in COVID-19. The assay was immunoSEQ multiplex PCR, and TCRdb's table has in-frame clones only and misses some. The sample shows approximately 100,000 clones, 84% of them seen only once. Sequenced material: peripheral blood. The receptors originated from a man aged 60-69 years with acute or convalescent COVID-19. Each CDR3 is given with its conserved first and last residue. The D gene is left open where the match is weak. Expanded clones are given a class, and other clones once, few, many or no size at all.

clone size: .; V gene: TRBV7-2; J gene: TRBJ2-2; D gene: TRBD1; CDR3 DNA: TGTGCCAGCAGCTTGGTGACAGGGGGTTTTACCGGGGAGCTGTTTTTT; CDR3 protein: CASSLVTGGFTGELFF
clone size: .; V gene: TRBV6-1; J gene: TRBJ2-3; D gene: TRBD1; CDR3 DNA: TGTGCCAGCAGTGAAAGGGGGCGCCTCACAGATACGCAGTATTTT; CDR3 protein: CASSERGRLTDTQYF
clone size: .; V gene: TRBV19; J gene: TRBJ1-4; D gene: .; CDR3 DNA: TGTGCCAGTAGTACGGGGGGATCGTGGGGCGTCGGTTCAACTAATGAAAAACTGTTTTTT; CDR3 protein: CASSTGGSWGVGSTNEKLFF
clone size: .; V gene: TRBV15; J gene: TRBJ2-1; D gene: .; CDR3 DNA: TGTGCCACCAGCAGACCCGGGACACTCAATGAGCAGTTCTTC; CDR3 protein: CATSRPGTLNEQFF
clone size: .; V gene: TRBV2; J gene: TRBJ1-2; D gene: TRBD1; CDR3 DNA: TGTGCCAGCAATGGGGACAGCGACTTCAATGGCTACACCTTC; CDR3 protein: CASNGDSDFNGYTF
clone size: few; V gene: TRBV28; J gene: TRBJ2-1; D gene: TRBD2; CDR3 DNA: TGTGCCAGCAGTTTGAGACTAGCGGAGTACAATGAGCAGTTCTTC; CDR3 protein: CASSLRLAEYNEQFF
clone size: few; V gene: TRBV7-2; J gene: TRBJ1-3; D gene: .; CDR3 DNA: TGTGCCAGCAGCACTGGAGTAAGCTCTGGAAACACCATATATTTT; CDR3 protein: CASSTGVSSGNTIYF
clone size: .; V gene: TRBV3-1/TRBV3-2; J gene: TRBJ1-2; D gene: .; CDR3 DNA: TGTGCCAGCAGCCAGGGAGGCGGCTACACCTTC; CDR3 protein: CASSQGGGYTF
clone size: few; V gene: TRBV30; J gene: TRBJ1-2; D gene: TRBD1; CDR3 DNA: TGTGCCTGGCTACGGACCGGGACAGGGGCAAGTGGCTACACCTTC; CDR3 protein: CAWLRTGTGASGYTF
clone size: once; V gene: TRBV6-5; J gene: TRBJ1-2; D gene: TRBD1; CDR3 DNA: TGTGCCAGCCATATTCCGGGACAGGGGAAGTATGGCTACACCTTC; CDR3 protein: CASHIPGQGKYGYTF
clone size: .; V gene: TRBV3-1/TRBV3-2; J gene: TRBJ1-2; D gene: TRBD1; CDR3 DNA: TGTGCCAGCAGCCAAGGCCCGCGGGACAGGGCTCACGGCTACACCTTC; CDR3 protein: CASSQGPRDRAHGYTF
clone size: .; V gene: TRBV21-1; J gene: TRBJ1-2; D gene: .; CDR3 DNA: TGTGCCAGCAGCAAAGTCGTGCACCCGACATATGGCTACACCTTC; CDR3 protein: CASSKVVHPTYGYTF
clone size: .; V gene: TRBV28; J gene: TRBJ2-7; D gene: .; CDR3 DNA: TGTGCCAGCAGTTTTACTAGGGCCTACGAGCAGTACTTC; CDR3 protein: CASSFTRAYEQYF
clone size: .; V gene: TRBV28; J gene: TRBJ1-5; D gene: .; CDR3 DNA: TGTGCCAGCAGCCCCGCAGTCGGGGGGCTGGGGCAGCCCCAGCATTTT; CDR3 protein: CASSPAVGGLGQPQHF